Here is one T cell receptor beta chain with its context. Its antigen remains unknown. The PCR employed 60 Vbeta primers together with 13 Jbeta primers. Here immunoSEQ multiplex PCR was the method, and the copy in TCRdb shows in-frame clones only, minus some. This sample carries 95,000 to 100,000 clones, around 77% of them seen once, and the ten largest clones take 3% to 3.5%. This sample was taken from a study of cytomegalovirus exposure and HLA in healthy donors. Study-wide findings and caveats: In an earlier analysis, about 87% or about 30%: the productive usage of most TCR beta V segments.

This CDR3 is 13 amino acids long. Per germline, CDR1 MNHEY and CDR2 SMNVEV (reference sequence). Trimming removed 7 bases from V and 7 bases from J; junction bases left unmatched: 8. The receptor was isolated from a man between 40 and 49 years old in good health and CMV-seronegative. The sequenced material came from PBMCs. This chain uses TRBV27 with TRBJ2-3; 7 nucleotides match TRBD2. DNA for the CDR3: TGTGCCAGCACTTACGGGGGGAGAAATACGCAGTATTTT. Residues: CASTYGGRNTQYF.